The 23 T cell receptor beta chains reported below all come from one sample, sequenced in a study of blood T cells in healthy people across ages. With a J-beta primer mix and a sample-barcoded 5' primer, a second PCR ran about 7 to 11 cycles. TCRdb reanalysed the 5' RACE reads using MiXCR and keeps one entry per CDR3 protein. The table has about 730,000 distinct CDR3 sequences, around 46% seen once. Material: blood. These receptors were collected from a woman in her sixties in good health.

In nucleotides, the CDR3 is TGTGCCAGCAGCAGACAGGGGGCAGGCTACAATGAGCAGTACTTC. This codes for CASSRQGAGYNEQYF. This chain connects TRBV7-3 to TRBJ2-5; TRBD1 matches at 10 bases. Trimming removed 5 bases from V and 11 bases from J; junction bases left unmatched: 14. The germline V gene has CDR1 SGHTA and CDR2 FQGTGA. This CDR3 is built from 15 residues.

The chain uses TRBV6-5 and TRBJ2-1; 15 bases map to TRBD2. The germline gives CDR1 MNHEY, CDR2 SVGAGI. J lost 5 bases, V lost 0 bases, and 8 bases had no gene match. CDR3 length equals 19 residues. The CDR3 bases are TGTGCCAGCAGTTACTCCCTCGAGGGGACTAGCGGGAGGCACAATGAGCAGTTCTTC. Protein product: CASSYSLEGTSGRHNEQFF.

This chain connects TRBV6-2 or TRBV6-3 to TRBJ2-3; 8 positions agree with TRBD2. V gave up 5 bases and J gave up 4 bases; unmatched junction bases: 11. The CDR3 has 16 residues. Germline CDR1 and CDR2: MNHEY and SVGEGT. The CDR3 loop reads CASSLGATSAADTQYF. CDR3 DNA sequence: TGTGCCAGCAGTCTCGGAGCGACTAGCGCGGCAGATACGCAGTATTTT.

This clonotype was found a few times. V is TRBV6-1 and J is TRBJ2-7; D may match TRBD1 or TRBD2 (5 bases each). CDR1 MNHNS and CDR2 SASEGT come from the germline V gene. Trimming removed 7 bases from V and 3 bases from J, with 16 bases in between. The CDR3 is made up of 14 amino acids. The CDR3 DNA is TGTGCCAGCAATGGGGACCCGACCTTCTACGAGCAGTACTTC. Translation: CASNGDPTFYEQYF.

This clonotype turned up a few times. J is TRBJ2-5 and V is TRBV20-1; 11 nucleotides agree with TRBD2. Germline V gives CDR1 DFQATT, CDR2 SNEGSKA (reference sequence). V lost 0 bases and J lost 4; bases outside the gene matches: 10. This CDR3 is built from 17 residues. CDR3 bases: TGCAGTGCTAGAGACCCCACTAGCGGGGGAGGTCCAGAGACCCAGTACTTC. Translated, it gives CSARDPTSGGGPETQYF.

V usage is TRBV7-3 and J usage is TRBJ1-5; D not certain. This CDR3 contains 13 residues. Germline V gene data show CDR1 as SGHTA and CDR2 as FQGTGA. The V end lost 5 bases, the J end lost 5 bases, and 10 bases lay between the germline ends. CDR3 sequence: CASSPTPDQPQHF. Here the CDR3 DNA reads TGTGCCAGCAGCCCAACCCCGGATCAGCCCCAGCATTTT.

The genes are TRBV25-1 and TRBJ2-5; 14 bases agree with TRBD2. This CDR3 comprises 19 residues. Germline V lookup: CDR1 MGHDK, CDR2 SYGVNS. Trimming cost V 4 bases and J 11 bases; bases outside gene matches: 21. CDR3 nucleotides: TGTGCCAGCAGTGCCCGGATGGGACTAGCGGGAGATGGGCGCAATGAGCAGTACTTC. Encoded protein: CASSARMGLAGDGRNEQYF.

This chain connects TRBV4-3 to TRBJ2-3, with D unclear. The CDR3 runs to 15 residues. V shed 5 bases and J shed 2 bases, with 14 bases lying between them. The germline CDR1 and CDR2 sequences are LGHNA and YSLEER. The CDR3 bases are TGCGCCAGCAGCGTCGACGGAAGATACACAGATACGCAGTATTTT. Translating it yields CASSVDGRYTDTQYF.

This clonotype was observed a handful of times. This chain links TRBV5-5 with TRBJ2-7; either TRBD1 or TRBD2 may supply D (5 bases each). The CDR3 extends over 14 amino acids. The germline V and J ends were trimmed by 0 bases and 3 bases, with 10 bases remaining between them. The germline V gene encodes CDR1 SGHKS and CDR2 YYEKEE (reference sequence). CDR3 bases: TGTGCCAGCAGCTTGGGTTATGGGGGCTACGAGCAGTACTTC. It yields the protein CASSLGYGGYEQYF.

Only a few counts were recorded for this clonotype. CDR3 nucleotides: TGTGCCAGCAGCCAGGGGTCAACTTTAGGTCAAGAGACCCAGTACTTC. Amino acid sequence: CASSQGSTLGQETQYF. The chain has TRBV3-1 and TRBJ2-5; no reliable D call. V gave up 3 bases and J gave up 2 bases, with 16 bases separating them. The CDR3 runs to 16 residues. Per the germline V gene, CDR1 is LGHDT and CDR2 is YNNKEL (reference sequence).

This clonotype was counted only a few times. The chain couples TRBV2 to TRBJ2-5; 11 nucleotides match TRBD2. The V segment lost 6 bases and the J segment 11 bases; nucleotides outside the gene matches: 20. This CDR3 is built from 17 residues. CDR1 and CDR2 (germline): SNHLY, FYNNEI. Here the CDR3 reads CASRPHGRGLADNEQYF. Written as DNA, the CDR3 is TGTGCCAGCAGGCCCCACGGCCGGGGACTAGCGGACAATGAGCAGTACTTC.

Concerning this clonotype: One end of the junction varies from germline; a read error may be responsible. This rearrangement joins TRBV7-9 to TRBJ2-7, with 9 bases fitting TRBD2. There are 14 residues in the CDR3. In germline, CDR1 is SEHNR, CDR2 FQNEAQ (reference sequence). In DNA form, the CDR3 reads TGTGCCGGCAGCTCGGGACTAGCCCCCAGGCAGCAGTACTTC. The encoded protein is CAGSSGLAPRQQYF.

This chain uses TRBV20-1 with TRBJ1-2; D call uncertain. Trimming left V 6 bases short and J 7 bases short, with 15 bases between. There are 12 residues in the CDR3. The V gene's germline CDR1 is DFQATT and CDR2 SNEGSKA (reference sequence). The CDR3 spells CSASPRRGGYTF. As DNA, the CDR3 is TGCAGTGCCAGCCCCCGTCGGGGTGGCTACACCTTC.

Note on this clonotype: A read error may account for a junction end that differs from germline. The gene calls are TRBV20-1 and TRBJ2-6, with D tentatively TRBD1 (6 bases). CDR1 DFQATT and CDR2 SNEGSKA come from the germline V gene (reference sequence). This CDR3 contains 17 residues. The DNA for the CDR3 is TGCAGTGCTGGAGCCGGGACACCTAGCTCTGGGGCCAACGTCCAGACTTTC. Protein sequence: CSAGAGTPSSGANVQTF.

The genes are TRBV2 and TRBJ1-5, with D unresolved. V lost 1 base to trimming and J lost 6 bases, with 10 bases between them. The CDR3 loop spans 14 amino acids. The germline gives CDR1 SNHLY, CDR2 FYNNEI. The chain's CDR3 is CASSEVSEVQPQHF. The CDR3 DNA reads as TGTGCCAGCAGTGAAGTATCGGAGGTTCAGCCCCAGCATTTT. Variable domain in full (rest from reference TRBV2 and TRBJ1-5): EPEVTQTPSHQVTQMGQEVILRCVPISNHLYFYWYRQILGQKVEFLVSFYNNEISEKSEIFDDQFSVERPDGSNFTLKIRSTKLEDSAMYFCASSEVSEVQPQHFGDGTRLSIL.

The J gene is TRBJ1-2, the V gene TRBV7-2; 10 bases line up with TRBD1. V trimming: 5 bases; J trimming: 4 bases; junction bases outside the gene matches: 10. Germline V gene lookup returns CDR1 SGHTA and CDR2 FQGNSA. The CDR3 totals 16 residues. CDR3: CASSQISGQGGYGYTF. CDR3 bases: TGTGCCAGCAGCCAGATATCAGGACAGGGGGGCTATGGCTACACCTTC.

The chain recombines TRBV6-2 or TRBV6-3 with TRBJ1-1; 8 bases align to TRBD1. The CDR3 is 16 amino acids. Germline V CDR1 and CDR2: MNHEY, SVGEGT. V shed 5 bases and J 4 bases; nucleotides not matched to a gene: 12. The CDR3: CASSPLRTGRITEAFF. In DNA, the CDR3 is TGTGCCAGCAGTCCGCTTCGGACAGGGAGGATCACTGAAGCTTTCTTT.

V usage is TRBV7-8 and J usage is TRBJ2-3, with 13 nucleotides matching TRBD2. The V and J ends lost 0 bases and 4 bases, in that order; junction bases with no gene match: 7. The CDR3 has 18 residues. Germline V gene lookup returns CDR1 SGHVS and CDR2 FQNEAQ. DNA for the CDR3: TGTGCCAGCAGCTTAGCGGTACTAGCGGGGGGGTCACCAGATACGCAGTATTTT. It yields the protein CASSLAVLAGGSPDTQYF.

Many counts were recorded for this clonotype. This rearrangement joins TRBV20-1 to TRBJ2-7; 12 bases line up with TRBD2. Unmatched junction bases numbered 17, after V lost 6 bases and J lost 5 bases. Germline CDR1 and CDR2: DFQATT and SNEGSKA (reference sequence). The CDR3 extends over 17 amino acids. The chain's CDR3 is CSASALAGGPKVHEQYF. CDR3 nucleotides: TGCAGTGCGTCAGCTCTAGCGGGAGGGCCGAAGGTCCACGAGCAGTACTTC.

CDR3 sequence (DNA): TGTGCCAGCAGTTCCCCGGGGAGAGCGGGGGACAATGAGCAGTTCTTC. Its translation: CASSSPGRAGDNEQFF. The chain employs TRBV27 and TRBJ2-1, with 8 positions matching TRBD2. Per the germline V gene, CDR1 is MNHEY and CDR2 is SMNVEV (reference sequence). The V gene end was trimmed by 4 bases and the J gene end by 5 bases; junction bases not matched to a gene: 10. The CDR3 is made up of 16 amino acids.

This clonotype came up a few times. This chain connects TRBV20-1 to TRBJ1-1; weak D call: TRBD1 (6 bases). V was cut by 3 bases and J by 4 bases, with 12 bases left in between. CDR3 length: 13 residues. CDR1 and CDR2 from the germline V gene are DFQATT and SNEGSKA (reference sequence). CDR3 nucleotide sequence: TGCAGTGCTAGCCGGGGGGCGCCCACTGAAGCTTTCTTT. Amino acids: CSASRGAPTEAFF.

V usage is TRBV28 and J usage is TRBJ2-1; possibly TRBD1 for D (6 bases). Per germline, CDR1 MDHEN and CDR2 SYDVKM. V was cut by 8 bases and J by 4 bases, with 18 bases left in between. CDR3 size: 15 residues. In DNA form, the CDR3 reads TGTGCCAGCCACAAACAGGGCTCCGTTTACAATGAGCAGTTCTTC. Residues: CASHKQGSVYNEQFF.

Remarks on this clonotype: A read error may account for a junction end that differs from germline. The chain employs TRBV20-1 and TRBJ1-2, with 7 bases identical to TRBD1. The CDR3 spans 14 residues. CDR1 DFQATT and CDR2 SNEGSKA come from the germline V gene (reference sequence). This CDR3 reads CSTHGQGDTYGYNF. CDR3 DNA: TGCAGTACGCATGGCCAGGGGGATACCTATGGCTACAACTTC.